The 20 T cell receptor beta chains listed next were all sequenced from one sample in a study of T-cell reconstitution after alpha-beta-depleted transplantation in children. Construction of the TCRbeta library involved unique molecular identifiers. TCRdb re-called the PCR reads through MiXCR, storing one row per CDR3 protein. The sample has 490,000 or so distinct CDR3 sequences; around an eighth are singletons. The sequenced sample was PBMCs from the stem cell graft donor, obtained from the stem cell graft. Receptors were obtained from a human donor who donated a stem cell graft to a child with combined immunodeficiency.

The rearrangement joins TRBV12-3 or TRBV12-4 to TRBJ1-1; 11 nucleotides align to TRBD1. Trimming removed 6 bases from V and 1 base from J; junction bases left unmatched: 10. The CDR3 extends over 17 amino acids. The CDR3 nucleotides are TGTGCCAGCAGAGACGGACAGGGGGCGAGAGAGAACACTGAAGCTTTCTTT. Its translation is CASRDGQGARENTEAFF.

This clonotype was found many times. This chain links TRBV5-6 with TRBJ2-1, with D unresolved. Germline loops: CDR1 SGHDT, CDR2 YYEEEE. V shed 8 bases and J shed 0 bases, with 12 bases lying between them. The CDR3 is made up of 14 amino acids. CDR3 residues: CASSEPSSYNEQFF. CDR3 in DNA: TGTGCCAGTTCCGAACCTAGCTCCTACAATGAGCAGTTCTTC.

This clonotype was counted between two and nine times. The genes are TRBV5-1 and TRBJ1-1, with a possible D match to TRBD1 (6 bases). Germline V gives CDR1 SGHRS, CDR2 YFSETQ. The CDR3 loop spans 13 amino acids. The V gene lost 5 bases and the J gene lost 5 bases, with 13 bases spanning the gap. CDR3 in DNA: TGCGCCAGCAGTTATCCAGGGGCTACTGAAGCTTTCTTT. It translates to CASSYPGATEAFF. Variable domain in full (rest from reference TRBV5-1 and TRBJ1-1): KAGVTQTPRYLIKTRGQQVTLSCSPISGHRSVSWYQQTPGQGLQFLFEYFSETQRNKGNFPGRFSGRQFSNSRSEMNVSTLELGDSALYLCASSYPGATEAFFGQGTRLTVV.

V usage is TRBV2 and J usage is TRBJ2-1; D is possibly TRBD1 or TRBD2 (6 bases each). Germline lookup yields CDR1 SNHLY and CDR2 FYNNEI. V lost 4 bases, J lost 3 bases, and 10 bases lay in between. CDR3 length: 14 amino acids. The CDR3 sequence: CASSGEGGYNEQFF. The CDR3 nucleotides are TGTGCCAGCAGTGGAGAGGGGGGCTACAATGAGCAGTTCTTC.

This clonotype was observed a few times. The chain combines TRBV6-1 with TRBJ2-1; D may correspond to TRBD1 or TRBD2 (6 bases each). The CDR3 is made up of 16 amino acids. V gave up 3 bases and J gave up 2 bases, with 14 bases separating them. Germline-derived CDR1 and CDR2 are MNHNS and SASEGT. CDR3 sequence: CASSDLGGGPYNEQFF. The CDR3 DNA reads as TGTGCCAGCAGTGACTTAGGAGGGGGACCCTACAATGAGCAGTTCTTC.

This clonotype was picked up a small number of times. The genes are TRBV10-2 and TRBJ2-7; 9 bases are a match to TRBD1. The V and J ends lost 8 bases and 4 bases, in that order; junction bases with no gene match: 9. This CDR3 is 14 amino acids long. Germline-derived CDR1 and CDR2 are WSHSY and SAAADI. The CDR3 bases are TGCGCCAGCCGAACAGGGGGCGCAGAGTACGAGCAGTACTTC. Protein product: CASRTGGAEYEQYF.

This clonotype has a handful of counts. The chain couples TRBV29-1 to TRBJ2-5, with D uncertain. Germline-derived CDR1 and CDR2 are SQVTM and ANQGSEA. The V and J ends lost 0 bases and 1 base respectively, with 15 bases between them. The CDR3 totals 16 residues. The CDR3 bases are TGCAGCGTTGAAGACCCCGGACGGCGGTCCCAAGAGACCCAGTACTTC. It codes for CSVEDPGRRSQETQYF.

The V and J genes are TRBV24-1 and TRBJ2-3, with 8 bases aligning to TRBD1. From germline, CDR1 is KGHDR and CDR2 SFDVKD. The CDR3 totals 18 residues. V lost 6 bases and J lost 2; bases outside the gene matches: 15. Here the CDR3 reads CATSSPRADRGNTDTQYF. CDR3 DNA sequence: TGTGCCACCAGTTCCCCGAGGGCCGACAGGGGAAACACAGATACGCAGTATTTT.

In its sample, this clonotype was seen a few times. The chain is built from TRBV9 and TRBJ1-2; no reliable D call. CDR1 is SGDLS, CDR2 YYNGEE, per germline. CDR3 size: 14 residues. Trimming removed 2 bases from V and 3 bases from J, with 11 bases in between. The CDR3 loop is CASSVGEGDYGYTF. CDR3 in DNA: TGTGCCAGCAGCGTCGGTGAGGGCGACTATGGCTACACCTTC.

This clonotype was observed a handful of times. The rearrangement links TRBV3-1 to TRBJ2-3, with D possibly TRBD2 on 5 matching bases. Looked up from germline, CDR1 is LGHDT and CDR2 is YNNKEL (reference sequence). CDR3 length equals 13 residues. V dropped 4 bases and J dropped 5 bases, with 10 bases sitting between them. CDR3 sequence reads: CASSLLTRDTQYF. The CDR3 DNA sequence: TGTGCCAGCAGCCTCCTTACTAGAGATACGCAGTATTTT.

The chain is built from TRBV24-1 and TRBJ1-5; D not resolved. The germline CDR1 and CDR2 sequences are KGHDR and SFDVKD. The CDR3 sequence is 16 residues long. Trimming took off 2 bases at V and 0 bases at J, with 10 bases between the two ends. The CDR3 nucleotides are TGTGCCACCAGTGATTCCCAGGCCTATAGCAATCAGCCCCAGCATTTT. It codes for CATSDSQAYSNQPQHF.

This clonotype was found many times. This sequence joins TRBV4-3 and TRBJ2-5; D possibly corresponds to TRBD1 (5 bases). This CDR3 contains 15 residues. V was clipped by 4 bases and J by 3 bases, with 15 bases between them. Germline CDR1 and CDR2: LGHNA and YSLEER. This CDR3 reads CASSPDRGREETQYF. The CDR3 DNA reads TGCGCCAGCAGCCCGGATAGGGGTCGTGAAGAGACCCAGTACTTC.

This clonotype came up many times. V gene TRBV18 combines with J gene TRBJ2-5; the D is unclear. Germline V gene data show CDR1 as KGHSH and CDR2 as LQKENI. The CDR3 consists of 14 residues. Trimming took 2 bases from V and 3 from J, leaving 10 bases between them. The CDR3 protein is CASSPLTGEETQYF. The CDR3 DNA reads TGTGCCAGCTCACCATTAACTGGGGAAGAGACCCAGTACTTC.

CDR3 sequence: CSVGSTVSSSYEQYF. CDR3 coding DNA: TGCAGCGTTGGATCCACAGTCTCGAGCTCCTACGAGCAGTACTTC. The gene calls are TRBV29-1 and TRBJ2-7, with unresolved D. CDR3 length: 15 amino acids. The V and J ends lost 4 bases and 0 bases respectively, with 16 bases between them. Germline values: CDR1 SQVTM, CDR2 ANQGSEA.

This clonotype was found many times. This chain uses TRBV24-1 with TRBJ2-1; no reliable D call. V gave up 3 bases and J gave up 5 bases, with 10 bases separating them. Germline loops: CDR1 KGHDR, CDR2 SFDVKD. The CDR3 consists of 14 residues. The CDR3 sequence: CATSDRQLDNEQFF. The CDR3 DNA sequence: TGTGCCACCAGTGATAGGCAGCTTGACAATGAGCAGTTCTTC.

At least ten counts were recorded for this clonotype. CDR3 sequence: CASSLDDNQPQHF. The CDR3 nucleotides read TGTGCCAGCAGCTTGGATGACAATCAGCCCCAGCATTTT. The chain employs TRBV5-5 and TRBJ1-5; D unresolved. V lost 0 bases and J lost 3, with 4 bases in between. This CDR3 spans 13 amino acids. Germline CDR1 is SGHKS and CDR2 is YYEKEE (reference sequence).

CDR3 region: CSASLTAGAYEQYF. CDR3 bases: TGCAGTGCTAGTTTAACAGCGGGAGCCTACGAGCAGTACTTC. V gene TRBV20-1 combines with J gene TRBJ2-7, with 8 bases aligning to TRBD2. Germline assignment: CDR1 DFQATT and CDR2 SNEGSKA (reference sequence). The CDR3 has 14 residues. V was pared by 3 bases and J by 2 bases, with 6 bases of the junction left unmatched.

The rearrangement uses TRBV4-3 and TRBJ2-1, with 11 nucleotides matching TRBD2. V shed 2 bases and J 0 bases; nucleotides not matched to a gene: 3. The CDR3 covers 17 residues. The germline V gene has CDR1 LGHNA and CDR2 YSLEER. The CDR3 bases are TGCGCCAGCAGCCAAAGACTAGCGGGGAGCTCCTACAATGAGCAGTTCTTC. Translated: CASSQRLAGSSYNEQFF.

This chain uses TRBV18 with TRBJ1-4; 8 positions match TRBD1. This CDR3 contains 15 residues. The V and J ends lost 5 bases and 6 bases, in that order; junction bases with no gene match: 8. Germline CDR1 reads KGHSH; CDR2 reads LQKENI. The CDR3 bases are TGTGCCAGCTCATCTGCACAGGGGGGCGATGAAAAACTGTTTTTT. It yields the protein CASSSAQGGDEKLFF.

This clonotype was recorded a few times. The chain is built from TRBV7-9 and TRBJ1-1; D call uncertain. The CDR3 covers 14 residues. The germline CDR1 and CDR2 sequences are SEHNR and FQNEAQ (reference sequence). V shed 1 base and J shed 5 bases, with 11 bases lying between them. The DNA of the CDR3 is TGTGCCAGCAGCTTAGAAATGGGTTGGACTGAAGCTTTCTTT. It translates to CASSLEMGWTEAFF.